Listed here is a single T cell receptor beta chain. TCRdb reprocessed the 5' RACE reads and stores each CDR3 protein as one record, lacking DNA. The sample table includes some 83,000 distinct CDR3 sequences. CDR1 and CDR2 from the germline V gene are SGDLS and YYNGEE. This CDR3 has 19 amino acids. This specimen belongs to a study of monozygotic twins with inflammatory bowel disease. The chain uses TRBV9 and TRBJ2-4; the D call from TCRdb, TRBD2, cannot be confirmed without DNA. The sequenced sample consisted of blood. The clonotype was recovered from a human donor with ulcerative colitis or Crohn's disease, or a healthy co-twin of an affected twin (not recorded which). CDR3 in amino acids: CASSVDPAGGQGTKNIQYF.